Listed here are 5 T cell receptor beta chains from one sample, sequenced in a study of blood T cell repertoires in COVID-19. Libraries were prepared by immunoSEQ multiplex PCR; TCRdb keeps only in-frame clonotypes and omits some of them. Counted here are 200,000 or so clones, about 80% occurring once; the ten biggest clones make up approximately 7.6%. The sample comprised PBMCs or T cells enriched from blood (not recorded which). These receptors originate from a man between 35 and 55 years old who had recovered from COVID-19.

CDR3 DNA sequence: TGTGCCAGCGGGACAGGGGGTCCAACCCTCAATTCACCCCTCCACTTT. Protein product: CASGTGGPTLNSPLHF. This chain connects TRBV7-9 to TRBJ1-6; TRBD1 matches at 11 bases. The CDR3 totals 16 residues. CDR1 SEHNR and CDR2 FQNEAQ come from the germline V gene (reference sequence). The V segment lost 8 bases and the J segment 7 bases; nucleotides outside the gene matches: 10.

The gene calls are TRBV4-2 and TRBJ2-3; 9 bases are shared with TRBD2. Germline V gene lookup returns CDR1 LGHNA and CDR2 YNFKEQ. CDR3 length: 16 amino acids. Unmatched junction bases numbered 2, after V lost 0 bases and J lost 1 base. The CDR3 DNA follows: TGTGCCAGCAGCCAAGAAGCTAGCGGGGGCACAGATACGCAGTATTTT. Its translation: CASSQEASGGTDTQYF.

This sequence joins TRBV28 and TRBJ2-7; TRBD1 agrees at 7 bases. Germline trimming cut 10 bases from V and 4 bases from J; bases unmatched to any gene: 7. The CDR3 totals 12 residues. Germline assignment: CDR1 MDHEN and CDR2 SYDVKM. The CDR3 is CATRQGPYEQYF. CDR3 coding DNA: TGTGCCACTAGACAGGGACCTTACGAGCAGTACTTC.

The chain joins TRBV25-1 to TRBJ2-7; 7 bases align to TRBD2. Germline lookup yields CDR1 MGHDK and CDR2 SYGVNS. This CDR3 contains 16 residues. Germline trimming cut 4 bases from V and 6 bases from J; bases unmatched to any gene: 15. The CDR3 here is CASSGRGSGAKFEQYF. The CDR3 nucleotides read TGTGCCAGCAGTGGGCGGGGGAGCGGGGCTAAATTCGAGCAGTACTTC.

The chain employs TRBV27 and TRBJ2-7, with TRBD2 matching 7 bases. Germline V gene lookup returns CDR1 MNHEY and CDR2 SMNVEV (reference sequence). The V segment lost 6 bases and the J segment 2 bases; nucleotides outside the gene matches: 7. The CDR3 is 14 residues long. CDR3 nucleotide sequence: TGTGCCAGCAGCCCTCTAGCGGCAGCCTACGAGCAGTACTTC. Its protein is CASSPLAAAYEQYF.